These 2 T cell receptor beta chains came from one sample sequenced in a study of cytomegalovirus exposure and HLA in healthy donors. The PCR was carried out with 60 Vbeta primers and 13 Jbeta primers. Method: immunoSEQ multiplex PCR; TCRdb's copy keeps in-frame clones and lacks some. The top ten hold around 3.7% of the sample, which has under 300,000 clones, 75% to 90% seen once. Sequencing input: PBMCs. The receptor source for this set is a man aged 35 to 55 in good health and CMV-seropositive.

Only a few counts were recorded for this clone. The chain joins TRBV10-2 to TRBJ2-4, with 13 bases matching TRBD2. CDR3 size: 15 residues. Losses at the gene ends were 5 bases for V and 5 bases for J; bases not matched to a gene: 3. The germline V gene encodes CDR1 WSHSY and CDR2 SAAADI. The CDR3 here is CASSLLAGGENIQYF. CDR3 coding DNA: TGCGCCAGCAGTTTACTAGCGGGAGGGGAAAACATTCAGTACTTC.

The genes are TRBV2 and TRBJ2-7, with 7 bases lining up with TRBD2. CDR1 is SNHLY, CDR2 FYNNEI, per germline. This CDR3 spans 16 amino acids. The V gene end was trimmed by 3 bases and the J gene end by 3 bases; junction bases not matched to a gene: 11. The CDR3 is CASSDVYGGSFYEQYF. The CDR3 bases are TGTGCCAGCAGTGACGTATACGGCGGGAGTTTCTACGAGCAGTACTTC.